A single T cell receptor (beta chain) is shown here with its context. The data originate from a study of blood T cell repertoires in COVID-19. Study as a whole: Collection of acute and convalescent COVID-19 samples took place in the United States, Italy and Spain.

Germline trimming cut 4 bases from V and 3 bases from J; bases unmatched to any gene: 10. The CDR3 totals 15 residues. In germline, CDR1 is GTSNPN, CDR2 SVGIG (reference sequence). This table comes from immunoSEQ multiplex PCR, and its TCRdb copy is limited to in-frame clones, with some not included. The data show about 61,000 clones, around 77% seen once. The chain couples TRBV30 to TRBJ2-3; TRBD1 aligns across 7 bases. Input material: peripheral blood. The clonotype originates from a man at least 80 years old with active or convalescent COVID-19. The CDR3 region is CAWTKRDRETDTQYF. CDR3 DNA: TGTGCCTGGACCAAGAGAGACAGGGAGACAGATACGCAGTATTTT.